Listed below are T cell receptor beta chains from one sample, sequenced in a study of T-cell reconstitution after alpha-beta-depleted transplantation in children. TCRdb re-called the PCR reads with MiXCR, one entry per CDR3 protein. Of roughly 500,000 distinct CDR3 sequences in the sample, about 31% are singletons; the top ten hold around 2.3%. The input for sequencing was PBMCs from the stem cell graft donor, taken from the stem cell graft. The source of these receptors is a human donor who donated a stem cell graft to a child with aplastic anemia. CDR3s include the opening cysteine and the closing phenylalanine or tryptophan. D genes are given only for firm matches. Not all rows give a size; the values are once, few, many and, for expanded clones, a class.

TGTGCCAGCAGCAAAGGGGCCCAGTACTTC,CASSKGAQYF,.,TRBJ2-5,TRBV21-1,.
TGTGCCAGCAGCTTACGTCGAGGGACTGAAGCTTTCTTT,CASSLRRGTEAFF,.,TRBJ1-1,TRBV11-2,.
TGTGCCAGCTCCTCAGATGTACAGCCGAACACTGAAGCTTTCTTT,CASSSDVQPNTEAFF,.,TRBJ1-1,TRBV18,.
TGTGCCACCACTTTAGGGAGGACCTATGGCTACACCTTC,CATTLGRTYGYTF,.,TRBJ1-2,TRBV7-2,.
TGTGCCAGCAGCCAACTAGCGGGAGGAATCCATACGCAGTATTTT,CASSQLAGGIHTQYF,few,TRBJ2-3,TRBV7-2,TRBD2
TGCGCCAGCAGCTTGGGGACCGACTACACTGAAGCTTTCTTT,CASSLGTDYTEAFF,few,TRBJ1-1,TRBV5-1,.
TGTGCCAGCGGCTACAGGGGGCGCGATTACTATGGCTACACCTTC,CASGYRGRDYYGYTF,.,TRBJ1-2,TRBV12-3/TRBV12-4,TRBD1
TGTGCCAGCAGCTTAGTCTTTCTGGCGACTAGCCGCTACAATGAGCAGTTCTTC,CASSLVFLATSRYNEQFF,few,TRBJ2-1,TRBV11-2,TRBD2
TGTGCCAGCAGTCGGACAGAAAACCTGAACACTGAAGCTTTCTTT,CASSRTENLNTEAFF,few,TRBJ1-1,TRBV12-3/TRBV12-4,.
TGTGCCACCAGTCCGGGGGGTTCCACCGGGGAGCTGTTTTTT,CATSPGGSTGELFF,few,TRBJ2-2,TRBV24-1,TRBD2